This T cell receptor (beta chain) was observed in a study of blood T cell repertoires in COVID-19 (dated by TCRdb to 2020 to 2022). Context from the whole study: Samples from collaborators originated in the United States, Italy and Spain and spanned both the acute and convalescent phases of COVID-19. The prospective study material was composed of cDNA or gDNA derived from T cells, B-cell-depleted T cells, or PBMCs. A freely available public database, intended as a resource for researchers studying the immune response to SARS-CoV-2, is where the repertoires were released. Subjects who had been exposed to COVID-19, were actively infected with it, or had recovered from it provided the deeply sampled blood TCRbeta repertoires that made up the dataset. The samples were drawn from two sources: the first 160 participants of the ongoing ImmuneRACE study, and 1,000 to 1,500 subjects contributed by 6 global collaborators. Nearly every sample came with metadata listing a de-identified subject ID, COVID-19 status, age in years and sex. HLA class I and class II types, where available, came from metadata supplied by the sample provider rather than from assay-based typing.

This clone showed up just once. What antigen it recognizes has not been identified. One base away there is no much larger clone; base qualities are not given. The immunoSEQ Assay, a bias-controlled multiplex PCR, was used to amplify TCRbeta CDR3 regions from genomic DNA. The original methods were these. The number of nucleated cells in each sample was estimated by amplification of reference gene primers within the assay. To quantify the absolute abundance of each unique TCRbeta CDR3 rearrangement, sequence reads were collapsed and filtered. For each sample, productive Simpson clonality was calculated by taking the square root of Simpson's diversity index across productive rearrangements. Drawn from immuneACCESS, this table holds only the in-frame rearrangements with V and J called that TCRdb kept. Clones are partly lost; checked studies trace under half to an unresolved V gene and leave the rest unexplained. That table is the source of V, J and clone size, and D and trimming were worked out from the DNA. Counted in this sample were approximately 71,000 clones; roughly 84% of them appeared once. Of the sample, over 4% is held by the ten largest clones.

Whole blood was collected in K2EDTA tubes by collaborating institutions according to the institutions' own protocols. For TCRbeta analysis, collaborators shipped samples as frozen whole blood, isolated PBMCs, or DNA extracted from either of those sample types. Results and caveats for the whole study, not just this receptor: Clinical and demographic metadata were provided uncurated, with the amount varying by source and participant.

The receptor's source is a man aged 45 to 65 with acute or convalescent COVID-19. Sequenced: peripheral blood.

The encoded CDR3 is CASSQATLSGGAAGANVLTF. The DNA reads TGTGCCAGCAGCCAAGCCACTCTGAGCGGGGGGGCCGCTGGGGCCAACGTCCTGACTTTC. The chain was built from TRBV4-2 and TRBJ2-6; TRBD2 lines up with 10 middle nucleotides. Measured from the cysteine to the phenylalanine, the CDR3 is 20 residues long. Only CDR3 DNA remains: 60 bases, in frame from the first base. According to the germline V gene, CDR1 reads LGHNA and CDR2 reads YNFKEQ. V has 1 base trimmed and J has 2 bases trimmed; junction bases matching no gene number 11.